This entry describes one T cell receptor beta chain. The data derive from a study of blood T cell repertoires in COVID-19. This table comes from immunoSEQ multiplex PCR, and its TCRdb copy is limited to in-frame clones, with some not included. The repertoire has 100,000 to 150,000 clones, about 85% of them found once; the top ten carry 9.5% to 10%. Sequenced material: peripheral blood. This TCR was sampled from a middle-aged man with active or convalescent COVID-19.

The CDR3 sequence is CARRGGDTQYF. For the CDR3, the DNA is TGTGCCAGGCGGGGGGGTGATACGCAGTATTTT. The rearrangement links TRBV2 to TRBJ2-3; 9 bases are a match to TRBD2. The CDR3 has 11 amino acids. Germline V gene lookup returns CDR1 SNHLY and CDR2 FYNNEI. V shed 9 bases and J 6 bases; nucleotides not matched to a gene: 1.